This is a list of T cell receptor beta chains from one sample in a study of Tregs in tolerant kidney transplant recipients. Clones were sequenced by immunoSEQ multiplex PCR, and TCRdb holds only the in-frame ones, with some missing. The sample includes about 73,000 clones, less than 98% of them seen just once. Sequenced material: CD4+ T cells from blood, taken before the transplant. The receptor source for this set is a human donor who received a combined kidney and bone marrow transplant. Both conserved end residues are part of each CDR3. D genes are given only for firm matches. Expanded clones get a size class; other rows say once, few or many, or leave the size out.

clone_size	v_call	d_call	j_call	cdr3_nt	cdr3_aa
NA	TRBV20-1	NA	TRBJ1-2	TGCAGTGCTCAGGGAAATAGGGGCTACACCTTC	CSAQGNRGYTF
NA	TRBV5-1	TRBD2	TRBJ2-4	TGCGCCAGCAGCTTGTTGCCCCGTAGCGGGGGTGAACTAATAGCCAAAAACATTCAGTACTTC	CASSLLPRSGGELIAKNIQYF
NA	TRBV2	TRBD1	TRBJ1-2	TGTGCCAGCAGTGACCGACAGGGGTACGGCTACACCTTC	CASSDRQGYGYTF
once	TRBV28	NA	TRBJ1-1	TGTGCCAGCAGTTTACCCGGGGGGGGAGTTGGCACTGAAGCTTTCTTT	CASSLPGGGVGTEAFF
NA	TRBV7-8	NA	TRBJ1-1	TGTGCCAGCAGCTTAGTGGGGGGGCGGGGCACTGAAGCTTTCTTT	CASSLVGGRGTEAFF
NA	TRBV5-1	TRBD1	TRBJ2-7	TGCGCCAGCAGCCCGGACAGGGCCTACGAGCAGTACTTC	CASSPDRAYEQYF
once	TRBV6-5	NA	TRBJ1-5	TGTGCCAGCAGTGGGGGCAGCAATCAGCCCCAGCATTTT	CASSGGSNQPQHF
once	TRBV4-3	TRBD1	TRBJ2-2	TGCGCCAGCAGCCAAAAGGACAGGGCGGCCGGGGAGCTGTTTTTT	CASSQKDRAAGELFF
NA	TRBV4-2	NA	TRBJ1-2	TGTGCCAGCAGCCAGGCGAGACAGGACTATGGCTACACCTTC	CASSQARQDYGYTF
NA	TRBV5-4	TRBD2	TRBJ2-5	TGTGCCAGCAGCTTGGTAGCTAGCGGGAGGGAGACCCAGTACTTC	CASSLVASGRETQYF
once	TRBV5-5	TRBD2	TRBJ2-7	TGTGCCAGCAGCCCTGGACTAGCGGGAGTTTACGAGCAGTACTTC	CASSPGLAGVYEQYF
NA	TRBV11-2	TRBD1	TRBJ1-2	TGTGCCAGCAGCCCCGGGACAGATTATGGCTACACCTTC	CASSPGTDYGYTF
NA	TRBV9	TRBD2	TRBJ2-5	TGTGCCAGCAGCCCCGGATCCAGCGGGGGCCGAGGGACCCAGTACTTC	CASSPGSSGGRGTQYF
NA	TRBV18	TRBD2	TRBJ2-1	TGTGCCAGCTCACGAGGGACTAGCGGGAACATATGGTCATCCCACTACTCCTACAATGAGCAGTTCTTC	CASSRGTSGNIWSSHYSYNEQFF
medium-sized	TRBV2	NA	TRBJ1-2	TGTGCCAGCAGTGAAGCGGGCCGGGGAAGTGGCTATGGCTACACCTTC	CASSEAGRGSGYGYTF
NA	TRBV27	NA	TRBJ1-1	TGTGCCAGCAGTCTCCCTTACCGGAGGAACACTGAAGCTTTCTTT	CASSLPYRRNTEAFF
once	TRBV5-1	TRBD2	TRBJ2-5	TGCGCCAGCAGCCAAGGCGTGAGCGGGGGGGAAGAGACCCAGTACTTC	CASSQGVSGGEETQYF
NA	TRBV28	NA	TRBJ1-2	TGTGCCAGCAGTTTAGGAGGCTATGGCTACACCTTC	CASSLGGYGYTF
NA	TRBV27	TRBD1	TRBJ2-1	TGTGCCAGCAGTTTATACAGGGGGCGTATTGAGCAGTTCTTC	CASSLYRGRIEQFF
NA	TRBV19	NA	TRBJ2-1	TGTGCCAGTAGTGGGGCGGGGAATTATGAGCAGTTCTTC	CASSGAGNYEQFF
once	TRBV7-9	TRBD2	TRBJ2-1	TGTGCCAGCAGCTTTGGTGTTGGGACTAGCGGGATCTACAATGAGCAGTTCTTC	CASSFGVGTSGIYNEQFF
NA	TRBV5-6	TRBD2	TRBJ2-1	TGTGCCAGCAGCACTTTTATCCTAGCGGGAGGCTATGAGCAGTTCTTC	CASSTFILAGGYEQFF
NA	TRBV20-1	NA	TRBJ1-1	TGCAGTGCCCGGGTGAACACTGAAGCTTTCTTT	CSARVNTEAFF
NA	TRBV7-2	NA	TRBJ2-2	TGTGCCAGCAGCTTTCAGATGCGGGGCCTTGGCGGGGAGCTGTTTTTT	CASSFQMRGLGGELFF
NA	TRBV10-3	TRBD2	TRBJ2-7	TGTGCCATCGGGGATAGCGCGGGGGGAATTACCTACGAGCAGTACTTC	CAIGDSAGGITYEQYF